This TCR beta chain comes out of a study of CD8 T cells in Susac syndrome. RNA was extracted with the RNeasy kit, and a quantity of roughly 0.5 to 1 ug was reverse transcribed using random hexamers. TCRdb re-analysed the immunoSEQ multiplex PCR reads in MiXCR, keeping a single row per CDR3 protein. The sample contains under 150,000 distinct CDR3 sequences, roughly 94% of which appear only once. Material for sequencing was CD4+ T cells from PBMCs. This sequence was found in a human donor with multiple sclerosis.

This CDR3 is CASSPGLARKETQYF. CDR3 nucleotide sequence: TGTGCCAGCAGCCCGGGACTAGCGAGGAAAGAGACCCAGTACTTC. The gene calls are TRBV7-2 and TRBJ2-5; 10 bases line up with TRBD2. The CDR3 is 15 residues long. CDR1 SGHTA and CDR2 FQGNSA come from the germline V gene. Germline trimming cut 5 bases from V and 3 bases from J; bases unmatched to any gene: 6.